The next 32 T cell receptor beta chains were all read from a single sample in a study of early T cells in non-severe SARS-CoV-2 infection. TCRdb processed the 5' RACE reads anew with MiXCR; each CDR3 protein has one entry. Here the sample spans some 80,000 distinct CDR3 sequences, roughly 13% being singletons. The sequencing sample was made of whole blood. Receptors were obtained from an adult who was a healthcare worker with PCR-confirmed SARS-CoV-2 infection or an uninfected control (not recorded which).

This clonotype has ten or more counts. The chain couples TRBV11-2 to TRBJ2-7; maybe TRBD1 (6 bases). V was pared by 3 bases and J by 4 bases, with 7 bases between. CDR3 length: 12 residues. Per germline, CDR1 SGHAT and CDR2 FQNNGV. The CDR3 region is CASSFRGYEQYF. The DNA of the CDR3 is TGTGCCAGCAGCTTTAGGGGGTACGAGCAGTACTTC.

This clonotype has only a few counts. In DNA form, the CDR3 reads TGTGCCAGCAGTTTGCACAGATACGAGCAGTACTTC. It is translated as CASSLHRYEQYF. This chain links TRBV12-3 or TRBV12-4 with TRBJ2-7, with D unclear. The V and J ends lost 3 bases and 4 bases respectively, with 7 bases between them. The CDR3 length is 12 residues.

This clonotype showed up many times. The chain employs TRBV27 and TRBJ2-7; D remains unclear. This CDR3 comprises 14 residues. Trimming removed 3 bases at V and 2 bases at J, with 11 bases between. Germline V gives CDR1 MNHEY, CDR2 SMNVEV (reference sequence). Here the CDR3 DNA reads TGTGCCAGCAGTTTTAACAGTAACCCCTACGAGCAGTACTTC. This encodes CASSFNSNPYEQYF.

This clonotype was picked up a small number of times. The chain employs TRBV9 and TRBJ2-5; D not certain. The V end lost 3 bases, the J end lost 5 bases, and 29 bases lay between the germline ends. This CDR3 is 19 amino acids long. Per germline, CDR1 SGDLS and CDR2 YYNGEE. The CDR3 nucleotides read TGTGCCAGCAGCGGGCCCTCCGTAGCTCCCCTTACCCAAGCGGAGACCCAGTACTTC. It yields the protein CASSGPSVAPLTQAETQYF.

J is TRBJ2-4 and V is TRBV28; D is ambiguous. V dropped 6 bases and J dropped 2 bases, with 11 bases sitting between them. This CDR3 contains 14 residues. CDR1 and CDR2 (germline): MDHEN, SYDVKM. CDR3 sequence reads: CASRDRDSKNIQYF. The CDR3 DNA sequence: TGTGCCAGCAGGGATAGAGATTCCAAAAACATTCAGTACTTC. The variable domain in full, completed from reference TRBV28 and TRBJ2-4, reads DVKVTQSSRYLVKRTGEKVFLECVQDMDHENMFWYRQDPGLGLRLIYFSYDVKMKEKGDIPEGYSVSREKKERFSLILESASTNQTSMYLCASRDRDSKNIQYFGAGTRLSVL.

This clonotype was recorded a few times. The gene calls are TRBV11-2 and TRBJ2-1; tentatively, D is TRBD1 or TRBD2 (5 bases each). The CDR3 contains 12 residues. From germline, CDR1 is SGHAT and CDR2 FQNNGV. Trimming took off 5 bases at V and 9 bases at J, with 11 bases between the two ends. For the CDR3, the DNA is TGTGCCAGCAGCCCCTACGGGACTGAGCAGTTCTTC. Encoded protein: CASSPYGTEQFF.

This clonotype was picked up a small number of times. The chain links TRBV7-2 to TRBJ1-4; TRBD1 is a possible D gene (5 bases). CDR1 and CDR2 from the germline V gene are SGHTA and FQGNSA. There are 15 residues in the CDR3. Trimming pared 5 bases from V and 8 bases from J, leaving 18 bases between. The CDR3 coding sequence is TGTGCCAGCAGCCCGCAGACAGTCGCGAGGGAAAAACTGTTTTTT. It codes for CASSPQTVAREKLFF. The full variable domain, rest sourced from reference TRBV7-2 and TRBJ1-4, is GAGVSQSPSNKVTEKGKDVELRCDPISGHTALYWYRQSLGQGLEFLIYFQGNSAPDKSGLPSDRFSAERTGGSVSTLTIQRTQQEDSAVYLCASSPQTVAREKLFFGSGTQLSVL.

This clonotype has ten or more counts. V gene TRBV30 combines with J gene TRBJ2-3, with 7 nucleotides matching TRBD1. This CDR3 is 13 amino acids long. Germline CDR1 GTSNPN, CDR2 SVGIG (reference sequence). The J segment lost 11 bases and the V segment lost 5 bases, leaving 13 bases of the junction unmatched. This CDR3 reads CAWGTAGPYGQYF. The CDR3 DNA is TGTGCCTGGGGGACAGCAGGCCCTTACGGGCAGTATTTT.

The CDR3 nucleotides are TGTGCCAGCAGCCAAGATGCCGTAGAGGGGACCCAGTACTTC. This sequence encodes CASSQDAVEGTQYF. J is TRBJ2-5 and V is TRBV4-2, with D perhaps TRBD2 (5 bases). Germline loops: CDR1 LGHNA, CDR2 YNFKEQ. CDR3 length: 14 residues. The V gene lost 0 bases and the J gene lost 7 bases, with 12 bases spanning the gap.

The sample holds a few counts of this clonotype. The chain combines TRBV6-1 with TRBJ2-2; 8 bases align to TRBD1. The length of the CDR3 is 13 residues. The germline CDR1 and CDR2 sequences are MNHNS and SASEGT. Trimming removed 8 bases from V and 4 bases from J; junction bases left unmatched: 3. The CDR3 DNA reads TGTGCCAGCCGGACAGGGAGCACCGGGGAGCTGTTTTTT. Its translation is CASRTGSTGELFF.

The V gene is TRBV6-4, the J gene TRBJ1-2; TRBD1 matches 7 bases. Germline CDR1 is MRHNA and CDR2 is SNTAGT. V gave up 3 bases and J gave up 6 bases; unmatched junction bases: 10. The CDR3 sequence is 15 residues long. The CDR3 DNA reads as TGTGCCAGCAGTGATAAAACAGGGGTCCGAGATGGCTACACCTTC. Residues: CASSDKTGVRDGYTF.

The J gene is TRBJ1-1, the V gene TRBV4-2; tentative D call: TRBD1 (6 bases). V was cut by 3 bases and J by 1 base, with 12 bases left in between. The CDR3 is 15 residues long. Germline V gene data show CDR1 as LGHNA and CDR2 as YNFKEQ. The CDR3 protein is CASSHVAGENTEAFF. CDR3 in DNA: TGTGCCAGCAGCCATGTGGCAGGGGAGAACACTGAAGCTTTCTTT.

On this clonotype itself: This may come from a read error, since a much larger clone is one base off. This chain links TRBV18 with TRBJ2-3; weak D call: TRBD1 (6 bases). Germline V gene data show CDR1 as KGHSH and CDR2 as LQKENI. This CDR3 has 13 residues. CDR3 nucleotides: TGTGCCAGCTCACCGGACAGCACAGATACGCACTATTTT. Amino acids: CASSPDSTDTHYF.

This clonotype was found many times. The chain combines TRBV29-1 with TRBJ2-7, with D possibly being TRBD2 (7 bases). V was cut by 0 bases and J by 5 bases, with 8 bases left in between. This CDR3 is 12 amino acids long. CDR1 is SQVTM, CDR2 ANQGSEA, per germline. The CDR3 is CSVEEGGDEQYF. As DNA, the CDR3 is TGCAGCGTTGAAGAAGGGGGGGACGAGCAGTACTTC.

This clonotype was recorded at least ten times. The rearrangement uses TRBV20-1 and TRBJ1-1; maybe TRBD1 (5 bases). The CDR3 length is 15 residues. In germline, CDR1 is DFQATT, CDR2 SNEGSKA (reference sequence). Trimming left V 5 bases short and J 2 bases short, with 18 bases between. CDR3 region: CSASTLGDPNTEAFF. As DNA, the CDR3 is TGCAGTGCTTCCACTCTCGGGGACCCCAACACTGAAGCTTTCTTT.

There are a few counts of this clonotype. The CDR3 sequence: CASSLLGYEQYF. In nucleotides, the CDR3 is TGTGCCAGCAGTTTATTGGGGTACGAGCAGTACTTC. This chain connects TRBV12-3 or TRBV12-4 to TRBJ2-7, with D unclear. The CDR3 runs to 12 residues. Trimming took off 2 bases at V and 4 bases at J, with 6 bases between the two ends.

The chain has TRBV7-9 and TRBJ2-2; maybe TRBD1 (6 bases). Trimming removed 1 base at V and 4 bases at J, with 13 bases between. The germline gives CDR1 SEHNR, CDR2 FQNEAQ (reference sequence). The CDR3 length is 16 residues. CDR3 loop: CASSLEGTPGTGELFF. CDR3 DNA: TGTGCCAGCAGCTTAGAAGGGACACCTGGCACCGGGGAGCTGTTTTTT. The full variable domain, in which reference TRBV7-9 and TRBJ2-2 provide the parts outside the CDR3, is DTGVSQNPRHKITKRGQNVTFRCDPISEHNRLYWYRQTLGQGPEFLTYFQNEAQLEKSRLLSDRFSAERPKGSFSTLEIQRTEQGDSAMYLCASSLEGTPGTGELFFGEGSRLTVL.

This clonotype was found many times. The chain is built from TRBV2 and TRBJ1-1, with no clear D. Germline CDR1 SNHLY, CDR2 FYNNEI. The length of the CDR3 is 13 residues. V lost 1 base, J lost 5 bases, and 8 bases lay in between. The CDR3 loop reads CASSEGRSTEAFF. CDR3 bases: TGTGCCAGCAGTGAAGGACGGTCTACTGAAGCTTTCTTT.

This clonotype has a count of ten or more. J is TRBJ2-7 and V is TRBV6-2 or TRBV6-3, with 8 bases lining up with TRBD2. The trim removed 7 bases at V and 2 bases at J, leaving 7 bases unmatched. The CDR3 has 14 amino acids. Germline CDR1 MNHEY, CDR2 SVGEGT. In DNA, the CDR3 is TGTGCCAGCACACTTAGCGGGGTCCCCTACGAGCAGTACTTC. This translates into CASTLSGVPYEQYF.

This clonotype was seen many times. The genes are TRBV14 and TRBJ1-2; D is undetermined. The CDR3 sequence is 14 residues long. Deletions cut 5 bases from V and 0 bases from J, with 10 bases between. Germline lookup yields CDR1 SGHDN and CDR2 FVKESK. The CDR3 here is CASSRRLTNYGYTF. The CDR3 DNA sequence: TGTGCCAGCAGCAGACGCCTTACTAACTATGGCTACACCTTC.

The rearrangement links TRBV9 to TRBJ1-1; D remains unclear. This CDR3 has 16 amino acids. V lost 1 base to trimming and J lost 1 base, with 14 bases between them. Looked up from germline, CDR1 is SGDLS and CDR2 is YYNGEE. CDR3 loop: CASSVSGIGANTEAFF. The CDR3 nucleotides are TGTGCCAGCAGCGTAAGCGGTATCGGAGCGAACACTGAAGCTTTCTTT.

The rearrangement links TRBV6-5 to TRBJ2-3; TRBD2 agrees at 15 bases. With 4 bases clipped from V and 9 bases from J, the junction kept 8 bases outside the gene matches. The germline V gene encodes CDR1 MNHEY and CDR2 SVGAGI. The CDR3 runs to 16 residues. The CDR3 DNA reads TGTGCCAGCAGTTCCTCCGGGACTAGCGGGGGGAGGACGCAGTATTTT. It codes for CASSSSGTSGGRTQYF.

This clonotype was detected a few times. The CDR3 sequence is CASSHGGGEQFF. CDR3 sequence (DNA): TGTGCCAGCTCCCACGGAGGGGGCGAGCAGTTCTTC. The chain is built from TRBV18 and TRBJ2-1, with D maybe TRBD1 (7 bases). Germline V CDR1 and CDR2: KGHSH, LQKENI. The CDR3 totals 12 residues. V shed 6 bases and J shed 10 bases, with 13 bases lying between them.

This clonotype was found many times. CDR3 DNA sequence: TGTGCCAGCAGCCAATTAGGACAGATGTATGGCTACACCTTC. Protein product: CASSQLGQMYGYTF. The chain carries TRBV3-1 and TRBJ1-2, with D perhaps TRBD1 (6 bases). The CDR3 is made up of 14 amino acids. Trimming removed 2 bases from V and 5 bases from J, with 12 bases in between. Germline CDR1 and CDR2: LGHDT and YNNKEL (reference sequence).

The chain employs TRBV3-1 and TRBJ1-2, with D hard to call. The germline V gene encodes CDR1 LGHDT and CDR2 YNNKEL (reference sequence). Trimming took 3 bases from V and 8 from J, leaving 10 bases between them. CDR3 length equals 12 residues. CDR3 in amino acids: CASSQGYRGYTF. For the CDR3, the DNA is TGTGCCAGCAGCCAGGGATATCGGGGCTACACCTTC.

This clonotype was counted ten times or more. The chain couples TRBV20-1 to TRBJ2-1; 14 nucleotides match TRBD2. V lost 5 bases and J lost 7; bases outside the gene matches: 7. The CDR3 loop spans 15 amino acids. Germline V gene lookup returns CDR1 DFQATT and CDR2 SNEGSKA (reference sequence). The CDR3 coding sequence is TGCAGTGCTGAACCCGGGACTAGCGGGGGAAATGAGCAGTTCTTC. Protein sequence: CSAEPGTSGGNEQFF.

This clonotype was observed a handful of times. The rearrangement uses TRBV3-1 and TRBJ2-7, with D tentatively TRBD2 (7 bases). The CDR3 length is 15 residues. V was shortened by 1 base and J by 6 bases, with 16 bases between the two germline ends. CDR1 LGHDT and CDR2 YNNKEL come from the germline V gene (reference sequence). The CDR3 is CASSQGRGPRTEQYF. CDR3 coding DNA: TGTGCCAGCAGCCAAGGGCGGGGGCCAAGGACCGAGCAGTACTTC.

This clonotype was found a few times. The chain employs TRBV6-1 and TRBJ2-1, with D possibly matching TRBD1 (6 bases). This CDR3 contains 16 residues. Trimming took 4 bases from V and 8 from J, leaving 21 bases between them. In germline, CDR1 is MNHNS, CDR2 SASEGT. CDR3 sequence (DNA): TGTGCCAGCAGTGGATGGGGACACCCCCGTCTGCATGAGCAGTTCTTC. Its translation: CASSGWGHPRLHEQFF.

This clonotype showed up many times. V gene TRBV20-1 combines with J gene TRBJ1-2; D gene uncertain. Germline values: CDR1 DFQATT, CDR2 SNEGSKA (reference sequence). Trimming cost V 8 bases and J 5 bases, with 12 bases left between them. The CDR3 has 11 amino acids. Written as DNA, the CDR3 is TGCAGTTCCGACGGACCATATGGCTACACCTTC. Its translation: CSSDGPYGYTF.

This clonotype has ten or more counts. The V gene is TRBV20-1, the J gene TRBJ2-3; 7 nucleotides align to TRBD2. V dropped 4 bases and J dropped 2; count of bases not matched to a gene: 18. The germline V gene has CDR1 DFQATT and CDR2 SNEGSKA (reference sequence). The CDR3 is made up of 18 amino acids. Here the CDR3 reads CSANPMVSAGDNTDTQYF. CDR3 bases: TGCAGTGCTAATCCAATGGTTTCGGCGGGGGATAACACAGATACGCAGTATTTT.

This clonotype was seen only a few times. This rearrangement joins TRBV6-2 or TRBV6-3 to TRBJ2-7; no definite D call. The CDR3 loop spans 13 amino acids. V lost 9 bases and J lost 3, with 15 bases in between. CDR1 is MNHEY, CDR2 SVGEGT, per germline. CDR3 DNA sequence: TGTGCCAGTAATGATTGGACGGTCTACGAGCAGTACTTC. It encodes CASNDWTVYEQYF.

The gene calls are TRBV20-1 and TRBJ2-1; no firm D call. The CDR3 totals 14 residues. V was clipped by 7 bases and J by 2 bases, with 15 bases between them. The germline CDR1 and CDR2 sequences are DFQATT and SNEGSKA (reference sequence). The CDR3 spells CSVNNLLAYNEQFF. The CDR3 DNA sequence: TGCAGTGTCAATAATCTCCTCGCCTACAATGAGCAGTTCTTC.